A single count supports the clone carrying this T cell receptor beta chain. The sample originates from a study of identical twins. This CDR3 has 16 amino acids. From germline, CDR1 is MGHRA and CDR2 YSYEKL. Trimming shortened V by 4 bases and J by 5 bases, and 20 bases separated the two germline ends. MiXCR was run by TCRdb on the 5' RACE reads, yielding one entry per CDR3 protein. The sample holds approximately 1.8 million distinct CDR3 sequences, around 29% seen once. The receptor was isolated from a newborn girl in good health. The sequenced sample consisted of cord blood. The gene calls are TRBV4-1 and TRBJ1-1; D uncertain. The CDR3 DNA follows: TGCGCCAGCAGCCCCTCCCCTGGGGAAATTGGGACTGAAGCTTTCTTT. Translating it yields CASSPSPGEIGTEAFF.